This T cell receptor (beta chain) originates from a study of shared clonotypes between healthy human individuals. In germline, CDR1 is MNHNS, CDR2 SASEGT. Trimming took off 0 bases at V and 7 bases at J, with 15 bases between the two ends. The CDR3 contains 15 residues. TCRdb keeps only in-frame clones here, not all; method: immunoSEQ multiplex PCR. The sample has approximately 98,000 clones, around 68% seen once; the top ten hold approximately 24%. General study points: Despite large depth, rarefaction showed incomplete sorted-subset sequencing. The authors sampled blood alone, and tissue repertoires likely differ. Represented diversity (both genetic and exposure-history) was limited by the small number of donors.

Participating donors were healthy, HIV-negative adults free of recent acute infections or vaccinations. This clone was found a few times. Antigen specificity is unknown. Input material: memory CD8+ T cells sorted from blood. The subset was: CD45RO+ cells pooled with CCR7-negative TemRA cells. The source is a woman aged 25 to 45 in good health. This chain connects TRBV6-1 to TRBJ1-1, with unresolved D. CDR3: CASSEAFGSSREAFF. CDR3 bases: TGTGCCAGCAGTGAAGCGTTCGGTTCCTCCCGTGAAGCTTTCTTT.